A selection of T cell receptor beta chains follows, all from one sample in a study of T cell clones after liver transplantation. Assay used: immunoSEQ multiplex PCR; TCRdb lists only in-frame clones, some missing. The repertoire holds tens of thousands of clones, with roughly 80% as singletons. Sequencing was performed on CD4+ T cells from blood, taken 45 to 46 months after liver transplant. The receptor source for this set is a human patient who received a liver transplant. Some T cells may trace back to the graft donor. Each CDR3 is given with its conserved first and last residue. The D gene is left open where the match is weak. Some rows have no size entry. The others give once, few or many, or a class for an expanded clone.

D	size	V	J	CDR3	DNA
.	.	TRBV7-2	TRBJ1-5	CASSLGKQDNQPQHF	TGTGCCAGCAGCTTAGGAAAACAGGACAATCAGCCCCAGCATTTT
.	.	TRBV28	TRBJ1-4	CAIGGGINEKLFF	TGTGCCATCGGGGGGGGGATCAATGAAAAACTGTTTTTT
.	.	TRBV11-2	TRBJ2-3	CASSSLGLVTDTQYF	TGTGCCAGCAGCTCTTTGGGACTGGTCACAGATACGCAGTATTTT
TRBD1	.	TRBV25-1	TRBJ1-3	CASSRQGAGGNTIYF	TGTGCCAGCAGCCGGCAGGGGGCGGGTGGAAACACCATATATTTT
TRBD2	.	TRBV5-6	TRBJ2-1	CASSFGGRGNNEQFF	TGTGCCAGCAGCTTCGGCGGGAGGGGGAACAATGAGCAGTTCTTC
.	.	TRBV2	TRBJ2-3	CASSERTDTQYF	TGTGCCAGCAGTGAGAGGACAGATACGCAGTATTTT
.	.	TRBV28	TRBJ1-5	CASKTGNQPQHF	TGTGCCAGCAAAACCGGGAATCAGCCCCAGCATTTT
TRBD1	.	TRBV7-2	TRBJ1-1	CASSANRDRPAFF	TGTGCCAGCAGCGCCAACAGGGACAGGCCGGCTTTCTTT
.	.	TRBV15	TRBJ2-2	CATSRDLAGELFF	TGTGCCACCAGCAGGGACTTGGCCGGGGAGCTGTTTTTT
.	.	TRBV25-1	TRBJ2-3	CASSEGPRGFRDTQYF	TGTGCCAGCAGTGAAGGGCCTAGGGGGTTTCGAGATACGCAGTATTTT
.	.	TRBV19	TRBJ2-5	CASSAVHQETQYF	TGTGCCAGTTCAGCAGTCCACCAAGAGACCCAGTACTTC
.	.	TRBV2	TRBJ2-1	CASTAASSYNEQFF	TGTGCCAGCACAGCGGCTAGCTCCTACAATGAGCAGTTCTTC
.	.	TRBV7-9	TRBJ1-2	CASSLGQFYGYTF	TGTGCCAGCAGCTTAGGGCAGTTCTATGGCTACACCTTC
.	.	TRBV15	TRBJ1-6	CATSRGYPTRGRGSPLHF	TGTGCCACCAGCAGAGGTTACCCTACCCGGGGGCGAGGGTCACCCCTCCACTTT
.	.	TRBV4-3	TRBJ1-5	CASSQDRGQPQHF	TGCGCCAGCAGCCAAGATCGAGGGCAGCCCCAGCATTTT
.	.	TRBV5-8	TRBJ2-7	CASILTGVRSYEQYF	TGTGCCAGCATCTTAACGGGAGTGAGGTCCTACGAGCAGTACTTC
.	.	TRBV19	TRBJ2-7	CASTPGPRGTSSYEQYF	TGTGCCAGTACCCCGGGCCCCAGGGGAACTAGCTCCTACGAGCAGTACTTC
TRBD1	once	TRBV19	TRBJ1-1	CASSPRDRVNTEAFF	TGTGCCAGTAGTCCCCGGGACAGGGTAAACACTGAAGCTTTCTTT
.	.	TRBV18	TRBJ1-1	CASSPYKGGTEAFF	TGTGCCAGCTCACCGTACAAGGGGGGCACTGAAGCTTTCTTT
.	.	TRBV18	TRBJ1-1	CASSGTTEAFF	TGTGCCAGCTCAGGGACCACTGAAGCTTTCTTT
TRBD1	.	TRBV28	TRBJ1-1	CATLRGGFTEAFF	TGTGCCACCCTCAGGGGGGGGTTCACTGAAGCTTTCTTT
.	.	TRBV6-5	TRBJ1-2	CASWNAPSGYTF	TGTGCCAGCTGGAATGCACCATCTGGCTACACCTTC
TRBD2	.	TRBV7-9	TRBJ2-7	CASSFPLAITSEQYF	TGTGCCAGCAGCTTCCCACTAGCGATCACCAGCGAGCAGTACTTC
TRBD1	.	TRBV10-3	TRBJ2-5	CAISESGQGLEETQYF	TGTGCCATCAGTGAGTCGGGACAGGGGCTGGAAGAGACCCAGTACTTC
.	.	TRBV5-4	TRBJ2-5	CASSPGRPAQETQYF	TGTGCCAGCAGCCCAGGCAGACCGGCACAAGAGACCCAGTACTTC
TRBD2	.	TRBV15	TRBJ2-7	CATSDSKRGEKSYEQYF	TGTGCCACCAGCGATTCGAAGCGGGGGGAGAAGTCCTACGAGCAGTACTTC
.	.	TRBV28	TRBJ1-1	CASSSGWGTEAFF	TGTGCCAGCAGTTCCGGGTGGGGCACTGAAGCTTTCTTT
.	.	TRBV7-9	TRBJ1-2	CASSLGGFDYGYTF	TGTGCCAGCAGCTTAGGAGGGTTTGACTATGGCTACACCTTC
.	many	TRBV10-3	TRBJ2-1	CAISDTTLKQSSYNEQFF	TGTGCCATCAGTGATACTACCTTAAAACAAAGCTCCTACAATGAGCAGTTCTTC
TRBD2	.	TRBV11-3	TRBJ2-3	CASSLGALAAIGDTQYF	TGTGCCAGCAGCTTAGGGGCCCTAGCGGCCATAGGGGATACGCAGTATTTT
TRBD1	.	TRBV29-1	TRBJ1-3	CSVARDSSGNTIYF	TGCAGCGTCGCACGGGACAGCTCTGGAAACACCATATATTTT
.	.	TRBV10-3	TRBJ2-1	CAAGLYNEQFF	TGTGCCGCCGGGCTGTACAATGAGCAGTTCTTC
.	.	TRBV19	TRBJ2-1	CASSIRRGRDLPGEQFF	TGTGCCAGTAGTATCAGGAGGGGGCGGGACCTTCCAGGGGAGCAGTTCTTC